A selection of T cell receptor beta chains follows, all from one sample in a study of T cell changes during pregnancy in multiple sclerosis. Using immunoSEQ multiplex PCR, the repertoire was profiled, and TCRdb retains in-frame clones only, with some absent. Found here are about 100,000 clones, 75% to 95% of them singletons; the top ten hold about 2.9%. This specimen was peripheral blood, taken in the second trimester of pregnancy. These receptor sequences come from a female donor with multiple sclerosis, enrolled in a pregnancy study. CDR3s include the opening cysteine and the closing phenylalanine or tryptophan. Fields, in order: J gene, clone size, D gene, V gene, CDR3 length, CDR3 DNA, CDR3 protein. A D gene is named only where the DNA matches it firmly. Clone size is not always given. Where it is, it says once, few, many or a class for expanded clones.

TRBJ2-1	-	-	TRBV19	15	TGTGCCAGTAGTTCACCGGGACTTAGAGAAAATGAGCAGTTCTTC	CASSSPGLRENEQFF
TRBJ2-7	once	-	TRBV28	16	TGTGCCAGCAGTTTATGGGGGAGGCCCTCAGTCTACGAGCAGTACTTC	CASSLWGRPSVYEQYF
TRBJ2-1	once	-	TRBV29-1	14	TGCAGCGTTGACTCGTGGGAGAATTTTAGGGAGCAGTTCTTC	CSVDSWENFREQFF
TRBJ2-1	-	-	TRBV27	16	TGTGCCAGCAGTCCTTATCAGGGGACTATTCGTTCTGAGCAGTTCTTC	CASSPYQGTIRSEQFF
TRBJ2-1	-	-	TRBV5-4	14	TGTGCCAGCAGCCCGACCGGACAGTACAATGAGCAGTTCTTC	CASSPTGQYNEQFF
TRBJ1-1	-	TRBD1	TRBV9	14	TGTGCCAGCAGCGAGACAGGGACGAACACTGAAGCTTTCTTT	CASSETGTNTEAFF
TRBJ2-1	-	-	TRBV5-1	16	TGCGCCAGCAGCTTAGTAGCGGTCATGGGGGTAAATGAGCAGTTCTTC	CASSLVAVMGVNEQFF
TRBJ2-5	-	-	TRBV5-1	15	TGCGCCAGCAGCTTGACCCAGGTGTACCAAGAGACCCAGTACTTC	CASSLTQVYQETQYF
TRBJ1-1	-	TRBD1	TRBV29-1	14	TGCAGCGTTGTTGGCGGGACAGGGAGGACTGAAGCTTTCTTT	CSVVGGTGRTEAFF
TRBJ2-3	-	-	TRBV11-2	14	TGTGCCAGCAGCGTCGTTCTCAGTGGAGATACGCAGTATTTT	CASSVVLSGDTQYF
TRBJ2-7	-	TRBD2	TRBV5-1	16	TGCGCCAGCAGCTTGGGAGCATCGGGAGGCACCTACGAGCAGTACTTC	CASSLGASGGTYEQYF
TRBJ1-4	few	TRBD1	TRBV2	16	TGTGCCAGCAGGCAGAGGACAGGGGGGATTAGAGAAAAACTGTTTTTT	CASRQRTGGIREKLFF
TRBJ2-1	-	TRBD2	TRBV19	18	TGTGCCAGTAGTCAGACTAGCGGGAGGGCCTATGGTCGGAATGAGCAGTTCTTC	CASSQTSGRAYGRNEQFF
TRBJ1-1	once	-	TRBV29-1	15	TGCAGCGTTGGGGGGACTGGGATTATGGGCACTGAAGCTTTCTTT	CSVGGTGIMGTEAFF
TRBJ2-5	-	TRBD2	TRBV19	15	TGTGCCAGTAGTAAGGGACTAGCGCCCCAAGAGACCCAGTACTTC	CASSKGLAPQETQYF
TRBJ2-7	-	TRBD2	TRBV27	15	TGTGCCAGCAGTTTAAGGCTAGCGGCTACCTACGAGCAGTACTTC	CASSLRLAATYEQYF
TRBJ2-1	-	TRBD2	TRBV27	17	TGTGCCAGCAGTTTTACCTCCGGGACTAGCGGTTCCAATGAGCAGTTCTTC	CASSFTSGTSGSNEQFF
TRBJ1-3	-	-	TRBV5-5	15	TGTGCCAGCAGTTCCAGAACGGGGTCGGGAAACACCATATATTTT	CASSSRTGSGNTIYF
TRBJ2-5	-	TRBD1	TRBV5-1	15	TGCGCCAGCAGCATTACAGGGGACCCCCAAGAGACCCAGTACTTC	CASSITGDPQETQYF
TRBJ1-2	once	-	TRBV4-1	14	TGCGCCAGCAGCCAAGGAACAGGGCCGGGTGGCTACACCTTC	CASSQGTGPGGYTF